The 5 T cell receptor beta chains presented below share a single source sample, sequenced in a study of blood T cell repertoires in COVID-19. TCRdb's copy holds only in-frame clones and misses some; the assay was immunoSEQ multiplex PCR. The table records 120,000 to 150,000 clones, roughly 85% of them present only once. The specimen was peripheral blood. These receptors came from a woman aged 60-75 years with COVID-19, enrolled during active disease.

This chain links TRBV7-3 with TRBJ2-5; the D is unclear. CDR3 length equals 13 residues. Germline V gives CDR1 SGHTA, CDR2 FQGTGA. V was pared by 1 base and J by 5 bases, with 8 bases between. The CDR3 is CASSLMNKETQYF. The CDR3 DNA sequence: TGTGCCAGCAGCTTAATGAACAAGGAGACCCAGTACTTC. Drawing the rest from reference TRBV7-3 and TRBJ2-5, the complete variable domain is GAGVSQTPSNKVTEKGKYVELRCDPISGHTALYWYRQSLGQGPEFLIYFQGTGAADDSGLPNDRFFAVRPEGSVSTLKIQRTERGDSAVYLCASSLMNKETQYFGPGTRLLVL.

The V gene is TRBV23-1, the J gene TRBJ2-7; D possibly corresponds to TRBD2 (5 bases). TRBV23-1 is sorted into the ORF group, with uncertain function. Deletions cut 8 bases from V and 3 bases from J, with 11 bases between. The CDR3 is made up of 12 amino acids. CDR3 DNA: TGCGCCAGCCAGTTAGGAGGCTACGAGCAGTACTTC. The encoded protein is CASQLGGYEQYF.

The chain is built from TRBV29-1 and TRBJ1-1; D is ambiguous. CDR3 size: 11 residues. CDR1 and CDR2 (germline): SQVTM, ANQGSEA. V lost 4 bases to trimming and J lost 6 bases, with 9 bases between them. The DNA of the CDR3 is TGCAGCGTTGTCCCAGGCCCTGAAGCTTTCTTT. Its translation is CSVVPGPEAFF. Full variable domain (rest looked up from reference TRBV29-1 and TRBJ1-1): SAVISQKPSRDICQRGTSLTIQCQVDSQVTMMFWYRQQPGQSLTLIATANQGSEATYESGFVIDKFPISRPNLTFSTLTVSNMSPEDSSIYLCSVVPGPEAFFGQGTRLTVV.

The V and J genes are TRBV5-3 and TRBJ2-7; TRBD1 agrees at 8 bases. TRBV5-3 counts as an open reading frame of uncertain function. V was clipped by 1 base and J by 0 bases; unmatched bases: 6. The CDR3 loop spans 16 amino acids. The CDR3 DNA is TGTGCCAGAAGCTTGTCCTACAGGGGGTCCTCCTACGAGCAGTACTTC. Amino acids: CARSLSYRGSSYEQYF.

The chain uses TRBV24-1 and TRBJ2-1; the D gene is possibly TRBD2 (5 bases). The CDR3 is 17 amino acids. V was clipped by 0 bases and J by 5 bases, with 16 bases between them. From germline, CDR1 is KGHDR and CDR2 SFDVKD. Here the CDR3 DNA reads TGTGCCACCAGTGATTTGCAACGGGGTGGGAGCGACAATGAGCAGTTCTTC. Residues: CATSDLQRGGSDNEQFF.